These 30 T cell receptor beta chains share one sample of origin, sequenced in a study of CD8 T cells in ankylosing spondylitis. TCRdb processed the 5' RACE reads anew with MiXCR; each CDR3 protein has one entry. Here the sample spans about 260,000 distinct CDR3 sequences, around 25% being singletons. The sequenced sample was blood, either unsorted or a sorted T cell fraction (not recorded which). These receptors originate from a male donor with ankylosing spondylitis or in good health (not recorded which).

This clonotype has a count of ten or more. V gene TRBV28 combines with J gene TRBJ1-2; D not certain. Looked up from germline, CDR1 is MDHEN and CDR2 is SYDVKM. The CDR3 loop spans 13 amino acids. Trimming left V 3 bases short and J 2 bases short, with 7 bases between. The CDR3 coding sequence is TGTGCCAGCAGTTTTTCCGGAAACTATGGCTACACCTTC. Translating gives CASSFSGNYGYTF.

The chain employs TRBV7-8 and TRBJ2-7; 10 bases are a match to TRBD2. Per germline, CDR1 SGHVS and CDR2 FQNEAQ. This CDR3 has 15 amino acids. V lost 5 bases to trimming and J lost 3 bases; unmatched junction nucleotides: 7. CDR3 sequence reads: CASSPTSGALYEQYF. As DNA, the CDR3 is TGTGCCAGCAGCCCCACTAGCGGGGCCCTCTACGAGCAGTACTTC.

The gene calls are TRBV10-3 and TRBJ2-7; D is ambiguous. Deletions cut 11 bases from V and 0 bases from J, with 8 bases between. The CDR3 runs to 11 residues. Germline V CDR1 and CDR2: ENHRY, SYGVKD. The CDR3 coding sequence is TGTGCCGCCCGAAGCTCCTACGAGCAGTACTTC. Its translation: CAARSSYEQYF.

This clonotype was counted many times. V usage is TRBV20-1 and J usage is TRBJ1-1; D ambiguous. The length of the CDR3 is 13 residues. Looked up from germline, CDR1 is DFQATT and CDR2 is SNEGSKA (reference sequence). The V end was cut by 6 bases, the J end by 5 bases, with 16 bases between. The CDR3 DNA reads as TGCAGTGCCCCCCGAGCGGTGGTTACTGAAGCTTTCTTT. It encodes CSAPRAVVTEAFF.

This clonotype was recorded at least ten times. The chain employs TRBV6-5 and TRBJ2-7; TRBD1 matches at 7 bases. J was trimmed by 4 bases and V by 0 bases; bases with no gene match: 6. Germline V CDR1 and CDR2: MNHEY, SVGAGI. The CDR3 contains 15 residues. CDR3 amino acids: CASSYSTGKLYEQYF. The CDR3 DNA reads TGTGCCAGCAGTTACTCGACAGGGAAACTTTACGAGCAGTACTTC.

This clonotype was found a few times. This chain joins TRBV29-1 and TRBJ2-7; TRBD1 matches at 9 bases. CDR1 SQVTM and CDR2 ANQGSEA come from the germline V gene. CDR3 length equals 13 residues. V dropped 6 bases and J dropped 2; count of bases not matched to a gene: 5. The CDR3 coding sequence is TGCAGCGTGGGTACAGGGGGCCCCTACGAGCAGTACTTC. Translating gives CSVGTGGPYEQYF.

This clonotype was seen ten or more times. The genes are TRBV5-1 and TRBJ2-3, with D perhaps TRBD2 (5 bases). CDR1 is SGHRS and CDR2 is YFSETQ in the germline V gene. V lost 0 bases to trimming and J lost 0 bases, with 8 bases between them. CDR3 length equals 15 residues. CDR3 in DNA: TGCGCCAGCAGCTTGGTGTCGGGGAGCACAGATACGCAGTATTTT. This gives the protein CASSLVSGSTDTQYF.

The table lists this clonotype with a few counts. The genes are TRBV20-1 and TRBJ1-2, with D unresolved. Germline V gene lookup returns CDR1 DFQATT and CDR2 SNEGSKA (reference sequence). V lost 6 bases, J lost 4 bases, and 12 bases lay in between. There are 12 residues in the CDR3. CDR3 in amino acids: CSAWERGYGYTF. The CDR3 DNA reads TGCAGTGCCTGGGAACGGGGCTATGGCTACACCTTC.

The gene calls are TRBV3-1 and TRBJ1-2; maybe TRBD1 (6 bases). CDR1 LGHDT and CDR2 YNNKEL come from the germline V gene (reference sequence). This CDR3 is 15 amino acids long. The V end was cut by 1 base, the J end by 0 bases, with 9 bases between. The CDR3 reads CASSQVWGPNYGYTF. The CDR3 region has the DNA TGTGCCAGCAGCCAAGTGTGGGGGCCTAACTATGGCTACACCTTC.

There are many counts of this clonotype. The CDR3 reads CASSVTGGPTDTQYF. Here the CDR3 DNA reads TGTGCCAGCAGTGTTACGGGGGGCCCCACAGATACGCAGTATTTT. The chain employs TRBV6-1 and TRBJ2-3; D is possibly TRBD2 (7 bases). Germline-derived CDR1 and CDR2 are MNHNS and SASEGT. V was cut by 4 bases and J by 2 bases, with 13 bases left in between. The CDR3 length is 15 residues.

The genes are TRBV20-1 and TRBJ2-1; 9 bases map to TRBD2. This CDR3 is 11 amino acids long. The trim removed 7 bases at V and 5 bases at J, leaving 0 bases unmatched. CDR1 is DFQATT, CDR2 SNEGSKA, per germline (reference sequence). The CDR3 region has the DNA TGCAGTGGACTAGCGGACAATGAGCAGTTCTTC. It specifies CSGLADNEQFF.

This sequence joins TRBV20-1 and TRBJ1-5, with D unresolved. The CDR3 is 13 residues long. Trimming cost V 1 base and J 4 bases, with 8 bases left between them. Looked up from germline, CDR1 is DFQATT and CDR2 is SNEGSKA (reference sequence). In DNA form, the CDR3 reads TGCAGTGCTAGAGCATCGGGGAATCAGCCCCAGCATTTT. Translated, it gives CSARASGNQPQHF.

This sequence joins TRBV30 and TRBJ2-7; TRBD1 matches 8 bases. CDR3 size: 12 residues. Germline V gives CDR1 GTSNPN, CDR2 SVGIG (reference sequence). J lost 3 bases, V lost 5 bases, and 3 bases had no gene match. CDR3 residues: CAWGDRGYEQYF. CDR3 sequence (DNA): TGTGCCTGGGGTGACAGGGGCTACGAGCAGTACTTC.

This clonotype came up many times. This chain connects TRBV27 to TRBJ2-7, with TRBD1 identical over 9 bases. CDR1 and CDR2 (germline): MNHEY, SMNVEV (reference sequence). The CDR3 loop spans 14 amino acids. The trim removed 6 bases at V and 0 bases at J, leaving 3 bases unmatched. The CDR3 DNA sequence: TGTGCCAGCAGCACAGGGGGCAACTCCTACGAGCAGTACTTC. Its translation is CASSTGGNSYEQYF.

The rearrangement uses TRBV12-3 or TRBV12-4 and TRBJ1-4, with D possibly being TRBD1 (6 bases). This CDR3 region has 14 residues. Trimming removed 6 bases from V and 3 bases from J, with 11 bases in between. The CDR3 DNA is TGTGCCAGCAGCGACAGGCCGGCTAATGAAAAACTGTTTTTT. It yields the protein CASSDRPANEKLFF.

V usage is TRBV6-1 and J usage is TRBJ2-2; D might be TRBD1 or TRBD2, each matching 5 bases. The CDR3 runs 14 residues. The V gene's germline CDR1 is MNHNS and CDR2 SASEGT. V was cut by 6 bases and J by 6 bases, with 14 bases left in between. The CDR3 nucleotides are TGTGCCAGCAGAGTTGAGGGCAGGGCCGGGGAGCTGTTTTTT. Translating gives CASRVEGRAGELFF.

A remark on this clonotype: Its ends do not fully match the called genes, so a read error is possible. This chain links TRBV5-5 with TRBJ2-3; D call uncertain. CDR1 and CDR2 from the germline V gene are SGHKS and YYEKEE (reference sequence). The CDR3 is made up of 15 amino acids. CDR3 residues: CAISPGLSWVDTQYF. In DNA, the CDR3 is TGTGCCATCAGCCCCGGGCTCAGCTGGGTGGATACGCAGTATTTT.

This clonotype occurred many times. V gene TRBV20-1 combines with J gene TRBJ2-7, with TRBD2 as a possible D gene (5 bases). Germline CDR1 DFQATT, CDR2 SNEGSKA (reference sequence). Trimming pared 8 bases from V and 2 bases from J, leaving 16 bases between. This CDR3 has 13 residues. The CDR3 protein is CSPVVIGAYEQYF. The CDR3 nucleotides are TGCAGTCCCGTCGTAATCGGGGCCTACGAGCAGTACTTC.

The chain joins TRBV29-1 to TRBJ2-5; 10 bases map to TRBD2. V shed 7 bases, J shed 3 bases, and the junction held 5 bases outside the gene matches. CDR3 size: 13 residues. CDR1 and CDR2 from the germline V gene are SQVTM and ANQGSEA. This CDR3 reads CSAGLAVEETQYF. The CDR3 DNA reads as TGCAGCGCTGGACTAGCGGTAGAAGAGACCCAGTACTTC.

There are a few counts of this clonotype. Written as DNA, the CDR3 is TGTGCCAGCAGTTTATTCAGTCAAGAGACCCAGTACTTC. It specifies CASSLFSQETQYF. V gene TRBV12-3 or TRBV12-4 combines with J gene TRBJ2-5; D unresolved. The CDR3 sequence is 13 residues long. V was shortened by 2 bases and J by 2 bases, with 6 bases between the two germline ends.

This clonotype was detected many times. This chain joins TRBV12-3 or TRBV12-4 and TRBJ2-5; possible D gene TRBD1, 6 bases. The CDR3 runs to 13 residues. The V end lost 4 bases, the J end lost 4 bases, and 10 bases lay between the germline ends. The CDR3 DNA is TGTGCCAGCAGTTCGGGACATGCAGAGACCCAGTACTTC. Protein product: CASSSGHAETQYF.

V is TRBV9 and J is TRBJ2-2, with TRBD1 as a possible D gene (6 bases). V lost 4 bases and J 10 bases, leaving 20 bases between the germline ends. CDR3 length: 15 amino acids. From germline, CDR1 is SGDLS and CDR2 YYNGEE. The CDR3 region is CASSPLLAAGVELFF. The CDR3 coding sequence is TGTGCCAGCAGCCCCCTATTGGCGGCAGGGGTGGAGCTGTTTTTT.

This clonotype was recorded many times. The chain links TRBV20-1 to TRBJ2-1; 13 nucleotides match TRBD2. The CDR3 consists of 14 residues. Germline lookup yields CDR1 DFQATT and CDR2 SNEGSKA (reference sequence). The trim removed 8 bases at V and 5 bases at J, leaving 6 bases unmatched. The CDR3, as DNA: TGCAGTCACGCCGGGACTAGCGGGGACAATGAGCAGTTCTTC. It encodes CSHAGTSGDNEQFF.

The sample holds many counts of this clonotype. The CDR3 region has the DNA TGTGCCAGCAGCTCTTTTTCTGATACGCAGTATTTT. Translation gives CASSSFSDTQYF. V gene TRBV7-2 combines with J gene TRBJ2-3; D remains ambiguous. CDR1 and CDR2 (germline): SGHTA, FQGNSA. V was clipped by 4 bases and J by 6 bases, with 8 bases between them. The CDR3 contains 12 residues.

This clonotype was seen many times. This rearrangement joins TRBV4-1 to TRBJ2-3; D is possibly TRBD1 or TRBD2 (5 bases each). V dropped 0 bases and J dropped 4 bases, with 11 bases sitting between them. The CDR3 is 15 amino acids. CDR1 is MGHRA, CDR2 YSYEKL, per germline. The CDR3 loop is CASSQEGVASDTQYF. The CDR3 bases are TGCGCCAGCAGCCAAGAGGGGGTAGCTTCAGATACGCAGTATTTT.

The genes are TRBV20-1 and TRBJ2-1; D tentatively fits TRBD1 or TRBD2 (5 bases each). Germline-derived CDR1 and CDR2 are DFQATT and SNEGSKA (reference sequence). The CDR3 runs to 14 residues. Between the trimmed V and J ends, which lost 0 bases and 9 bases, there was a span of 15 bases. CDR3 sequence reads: CSARDPNGALEQFF. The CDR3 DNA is TGCAGTGCTAGAGATCCGAACGGGGCCCTTGAGCAGTTCTTC.

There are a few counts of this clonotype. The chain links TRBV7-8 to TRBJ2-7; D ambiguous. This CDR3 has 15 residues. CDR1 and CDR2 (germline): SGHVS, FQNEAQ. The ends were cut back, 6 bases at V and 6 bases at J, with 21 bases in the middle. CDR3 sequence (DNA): TGTGCCAGCAGACAAAGGGATCTAGGGCCAAGCGAGCAGTACTTC. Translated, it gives CASRQRDLGPSEQYF.

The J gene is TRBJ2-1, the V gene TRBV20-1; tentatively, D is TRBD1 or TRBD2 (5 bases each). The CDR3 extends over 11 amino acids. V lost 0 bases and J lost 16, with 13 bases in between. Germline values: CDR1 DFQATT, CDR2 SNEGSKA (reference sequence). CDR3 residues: CSARDRDGIFF. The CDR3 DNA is TGCAGTGCTAGAGATCGGGACGGGATTTTCTTC.

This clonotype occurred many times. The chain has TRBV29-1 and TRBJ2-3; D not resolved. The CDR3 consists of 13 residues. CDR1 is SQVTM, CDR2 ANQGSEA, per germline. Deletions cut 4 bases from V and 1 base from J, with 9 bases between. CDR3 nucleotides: TGCAGCGTTGCGTCTGGGGGCACAGATACGCAGTATTTT. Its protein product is CSVASGGTDTQYF.

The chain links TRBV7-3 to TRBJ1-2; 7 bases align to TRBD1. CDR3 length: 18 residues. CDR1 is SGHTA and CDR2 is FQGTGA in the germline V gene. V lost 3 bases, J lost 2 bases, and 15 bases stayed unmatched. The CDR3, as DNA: TGTGCCAGCAGCTTCAAGCCCTTGCGGACAGGCGACAACTATGGCTACACCTTC. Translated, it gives CASSFKPLRTGDNYGYTF.